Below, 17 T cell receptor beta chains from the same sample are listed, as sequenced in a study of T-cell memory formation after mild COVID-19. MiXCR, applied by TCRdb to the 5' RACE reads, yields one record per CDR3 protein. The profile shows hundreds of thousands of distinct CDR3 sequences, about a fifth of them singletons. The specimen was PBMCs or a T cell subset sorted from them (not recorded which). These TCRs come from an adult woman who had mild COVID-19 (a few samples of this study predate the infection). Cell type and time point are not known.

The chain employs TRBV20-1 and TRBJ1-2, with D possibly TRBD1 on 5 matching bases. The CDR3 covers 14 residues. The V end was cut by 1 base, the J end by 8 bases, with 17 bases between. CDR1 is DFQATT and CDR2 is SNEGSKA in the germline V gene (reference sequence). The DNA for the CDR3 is TGCAGTGCTAGAGTCTCTCCCGCCAAGGGGGGCTACACCTTC. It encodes CSARVSPAKGGYTF.

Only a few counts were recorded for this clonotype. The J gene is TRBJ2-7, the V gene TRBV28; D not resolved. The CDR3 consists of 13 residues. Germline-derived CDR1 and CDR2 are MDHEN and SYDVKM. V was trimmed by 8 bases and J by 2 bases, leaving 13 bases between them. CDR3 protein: CASGPRHPYEQYF. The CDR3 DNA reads TGTGCCAGCGGACCGAGACATCCCTACGAGCAGTACTTC. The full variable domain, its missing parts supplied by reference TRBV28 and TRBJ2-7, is DVKVTQSSRYLVKRTGEKVFLECVQDMDHENMFWYRQDPGLGLRLIYFSYDVKMKEKGDIPEGYSVSREKKERFSLILESASTNQTSMYLCASGPRHPYEQYFGPGTRLTVT.

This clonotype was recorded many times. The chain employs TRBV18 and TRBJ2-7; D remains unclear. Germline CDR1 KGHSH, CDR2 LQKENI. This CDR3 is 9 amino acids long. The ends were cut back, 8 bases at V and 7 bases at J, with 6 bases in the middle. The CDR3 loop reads CASGAEQYF. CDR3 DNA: TGTGCCAGCGGCGCGGAGCAGTACTTC.

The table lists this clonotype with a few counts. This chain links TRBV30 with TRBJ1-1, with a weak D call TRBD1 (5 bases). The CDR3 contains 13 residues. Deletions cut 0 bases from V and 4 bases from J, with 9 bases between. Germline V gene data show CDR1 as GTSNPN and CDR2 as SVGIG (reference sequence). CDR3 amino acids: CAWSVLGTTEAFF. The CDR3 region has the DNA TGTGCCTGGAGTGTACTGGGGACCACTGAAGCTTTCTTT. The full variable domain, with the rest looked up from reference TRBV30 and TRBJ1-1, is SQTIHQWPATLVQPVGSPLSLECTVEGTSNPNLYWYRQAAGRGLQLLFYSVGIGQISSEVPQNLSASRPQDRQFILSSKKLLLSDSGFYLCAWSVLGTTEAFFGQGTRLTVV.

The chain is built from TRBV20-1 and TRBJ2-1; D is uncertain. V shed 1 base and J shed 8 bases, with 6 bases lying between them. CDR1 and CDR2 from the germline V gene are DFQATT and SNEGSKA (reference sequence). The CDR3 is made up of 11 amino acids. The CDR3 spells CSARVSDEQFF. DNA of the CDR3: TGCAGTGCTAGAGTATCGGATGAGCAGTTCTTC.

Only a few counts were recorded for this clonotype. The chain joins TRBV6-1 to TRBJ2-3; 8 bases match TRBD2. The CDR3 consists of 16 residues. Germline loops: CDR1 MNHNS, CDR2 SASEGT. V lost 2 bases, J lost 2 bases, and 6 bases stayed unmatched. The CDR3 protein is CASSEWRGATTDTQYF. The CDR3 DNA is TGTGCCAGCAGTGAATGGCGGGGGGCCACCACAGATACGCAGTATTTT.

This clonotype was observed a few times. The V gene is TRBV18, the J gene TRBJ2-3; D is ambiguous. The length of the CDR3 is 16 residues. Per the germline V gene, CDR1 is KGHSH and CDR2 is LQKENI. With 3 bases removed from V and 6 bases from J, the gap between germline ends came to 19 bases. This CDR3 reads CASSPAVAPIGDTQYF. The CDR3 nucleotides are TGTGCCAGCTCACCGGCCGTTGCCCCAATCGGGGATACGCAGTATTTT.

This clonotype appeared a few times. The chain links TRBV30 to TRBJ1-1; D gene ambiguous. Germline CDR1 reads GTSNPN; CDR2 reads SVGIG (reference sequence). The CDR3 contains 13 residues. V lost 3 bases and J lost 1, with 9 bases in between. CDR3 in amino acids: CAWRTSQNTEAFF. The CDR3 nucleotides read TGTGCCTGGAGGACAAGTCAGAACACTGAAGCTTTCTTT.

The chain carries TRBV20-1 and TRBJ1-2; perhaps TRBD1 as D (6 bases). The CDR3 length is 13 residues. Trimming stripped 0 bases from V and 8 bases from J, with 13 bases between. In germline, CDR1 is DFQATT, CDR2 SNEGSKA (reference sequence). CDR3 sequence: CSARDLGGLGYTF. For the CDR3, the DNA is TGCAGTGCTAGAGATCTGGGGGGGCTGGGCTACACCTTC.

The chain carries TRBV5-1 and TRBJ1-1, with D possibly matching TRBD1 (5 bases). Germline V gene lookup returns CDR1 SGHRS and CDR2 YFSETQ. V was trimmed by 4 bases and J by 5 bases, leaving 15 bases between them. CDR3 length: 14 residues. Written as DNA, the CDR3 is TGCGCCAGCAGCAACGGGGGGGATTGGACTGAAGCTTTCTTT. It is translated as CASSNGGDWTEAFF.

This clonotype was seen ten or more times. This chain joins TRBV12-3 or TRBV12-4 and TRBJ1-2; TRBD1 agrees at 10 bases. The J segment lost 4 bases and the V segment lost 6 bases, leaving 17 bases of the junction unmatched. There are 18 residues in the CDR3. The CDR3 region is CASSLTDRGRLDPYGYTF. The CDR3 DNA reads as TGTGCCAGCAGCCTCACTGACAGGGGGCGCCTTGACCCCTATGGCTACACCTTC.

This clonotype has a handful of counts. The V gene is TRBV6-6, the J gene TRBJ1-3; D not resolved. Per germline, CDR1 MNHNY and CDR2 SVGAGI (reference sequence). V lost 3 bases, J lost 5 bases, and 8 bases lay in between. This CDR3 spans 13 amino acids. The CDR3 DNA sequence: TGTGCCAGCAGTTATTCCGGAAGAAACACCATATATTTT. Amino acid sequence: CASSYSGRNTIYF.

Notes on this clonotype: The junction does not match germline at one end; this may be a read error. This CDR3 is CASSLAGEGYNEQFF. The CDR3 nucleotides are TGTGCCAGCAGCTTAGCGGGGGAAGGCTACAATGAGCAGTTCTTC. This rearrangement joins TRBV12-3 or TRBV12-4 to TRBJ2-1; 9 bases line up with TRBD2. This CDR3 is 15 amino acids long.

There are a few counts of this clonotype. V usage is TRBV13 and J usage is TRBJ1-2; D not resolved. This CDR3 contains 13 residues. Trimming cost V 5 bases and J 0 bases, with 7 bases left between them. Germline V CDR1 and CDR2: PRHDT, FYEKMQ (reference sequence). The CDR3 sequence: CASSEESNYGYTF. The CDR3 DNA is TGTGCCAGCAGCGAAGAATCTAACTATGGCTACACCTTC.

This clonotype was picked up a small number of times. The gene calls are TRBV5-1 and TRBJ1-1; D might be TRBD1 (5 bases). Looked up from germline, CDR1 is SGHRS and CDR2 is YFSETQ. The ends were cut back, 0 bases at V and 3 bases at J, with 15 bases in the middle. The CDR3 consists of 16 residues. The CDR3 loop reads CASSLGPNPGDTEAFF. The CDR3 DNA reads TGCGCCAGCAGCTTGGGCCCTAATCCGGGGGACACTGAAGCTTTCTTT.

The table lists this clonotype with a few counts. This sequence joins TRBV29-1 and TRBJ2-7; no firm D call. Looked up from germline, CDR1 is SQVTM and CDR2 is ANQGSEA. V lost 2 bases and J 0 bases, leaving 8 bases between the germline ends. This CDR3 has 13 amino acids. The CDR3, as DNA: TGCAGCGTTGAATTGTCAGCCTCCTACGAGCAGTACTTC. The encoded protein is CSVELSASYEQYF.

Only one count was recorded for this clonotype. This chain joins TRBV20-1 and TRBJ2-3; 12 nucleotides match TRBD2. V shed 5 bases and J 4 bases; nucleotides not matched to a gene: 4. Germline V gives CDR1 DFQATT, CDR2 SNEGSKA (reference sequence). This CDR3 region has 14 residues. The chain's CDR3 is CSAVTSGSADTQYF. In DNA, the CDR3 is TGCAGTGCTGTGACTAGCGGGAGCGCAGATACGCAGTATTTT.